The next 14 T cell receptor beta chains were all read from a single sample in a study of blood T cell repertoires in COVID-19. Some clones are missing from TCRdb's copy, which holds only in-frame ones; the method was immunoSEQ multiplex PCR. The sample consists of around 250,000 clones, more than 75% of them appearing once. The material sequenced was peripheral blood. The receptors come from a middle-aged man with active or convalescent COVID-19.

The rearrangement joins TRBV5-4 to TRBJ2-7; D gene unclear. This CDR3 is 14 amino acids long. Germline loops: CDR1 SGHNT, CDR2 YYREEE (reference sequence). Trimming removed 1 base from V and 1 base from J, with 9 bases in between. CDR3: CASSLSPGSYEQYF. DNA for the CDR3: TGTGCCAGCAGCTTGTCACCCGGTTCCTACGAGCAGTACTTC. Full variable domain (missing parts from reference TRBV5-4 and TRBJ2-7): ETGVTQSPTHLIKTRGQQVTLRCSSQSGHNTVSWYQQALGQGPQFIFQYYREEENGRGNFPPRFSGLQFPNYSSELNVNALELDDSALYLCASSLSPGSYEQYFGPGTRLTVT.

V usage is TRBV6-5 and J usage is TRBJ2-5, with 7 bases matching TRBD2. The CDR3 has 14 residues. The junction had 13 bases not matched to a gene; V was cut back by 10 bases and J by 5 bases. Germline CDR1 and CDR2: MNHEY and SVGAGI. The CDR3 coding sequence is TGTGCCACTGCGCTCGCGGGGGTTCGGGAGACCCAGTACTTC. Translated: CATALAGVRETQYF.

This clone appeared once. V and J are TRBV27 and TRBJ1-1, with D unclear. This CDR3 spans 13 amino acids. The germline CDR1 and CDR2 sequences are MNHEY and SMNVEV (reference sequence). Trimming shortened V by 4 bases and J by 0 bases, and 6 bases separated the two germline ends. The CDR3 reads CASSSNMNTEAFF. CDR3 bases: TGTGCCAGCAGTTCAAACATGAACACTGAAGCTTTCTTT.

This clone was seen once. The V call is TRBV7-6, the J call TRBJ2-7, with D perhaps matching TRBD2 (7 bases). The CDR3 has 17 amino acids. V was clipped by 1 base and J by 4 bases, with 20 bases between them. Germline V gene data show CDR1 as SGHVS and CDR2 as FNYEAQ. The CDR3 here is CASSLEVWGGGEYEQYF. CDR3 sequence (DNA): TGTGCCAGCAGCTTAGAAGTCTGGGGAGGGGGAGAGTACGAGCAGTACTTC. The full variable domain, in which reference TRBV7-6 and TRBJ2-7 provide the parts outside the CDR3, is GAGVSQSPRYKVTKRGQDVALRCDPISGHVSLYWYRQALGQGPEFLTYFNYEAQQDKSGLPNDRFSAERPEGSISTLTIQRTEQRDSAMYRCASSLEVWGGGEYEQYFGPGTRLTVT.

The chain uses TRBV20-1 and TRBJ1-2, with 7 bases that match TRBD1. Germline CDR1 is DFQATT and CDR2 is SNEGSKA (reference sequence). The ends lost 3 bases at V and 2 bases at J; junction bases unmatched: 3. CDR3 length equals 13 residues. CDR3 nucleotides: TGCAGTGCTAGTATGGGACAGAACTATGGCTACACCTTC. This sequence encodes CSASMGQNYGYTF.

The chain recombines TRBV30 with TRBJ1-4; D call uncertain. Germline CDR1 and CDR2: GTSNPN and SVGIG (reference sequence). Trimming pared 3 bases from V and 7 bases from J, leaving 9 bases between. The CDR3 is 12 residues long. Written as DNA, the CDR3 is TGTGCCTGGAGGGGAGGGCCTGAAAAACTGTTTTTT. Translating it yields CAWRGGPEKLFF.

This clone was observed many times. The chain is built from TRBV2 and TRBJ2-5; D possibly corresponds to TRBD1 (5 bases). V dropped 2 bases and J dropped 5 bases, with 12 bases sitting between them. Germline V lookup: CDR1 SNHLY, CDR2 FYNNEI. This CDR3 is built from 14 residues. The CDR3 loop reads CASSEWTPRETQYF. The CDR3, as DNA: TGTGCCAGCAGTGAATGGACACCCCGGGAGACCCAGTACTTC.

The chain joins TRBV5-4 to TRBJ2-5; tentative D call: TRBD2 (5 bases). In germline, CDR1 is SGHNT, CDR2 YYREEE (reference sequence). V was trimmed by 0 bases and J by 0 bases, leaving 9 bases between them. This CDR3 comprises 15 residues. The CDR3: CASSLETGYQETQYF. CDR3 nucleotide sequence: TGTGCCAGCAGCTTGGAAACGGGGTACCAAGAGACCCAGTACTTC.

The chain couples TRBV5-5 to TRBJ2-6; 7 nucleotides line up with TRBD2. V gave up 0 bases and J gave up 0 bases; unmatched junction bases: 3. In germline, CDR1 is SGHKS, CDR2 YYEKEE (reference sequence). The CDR3 spans 17 residues. The CDR3 sequence: CASSLAGGSSGANVLTF. DNA of the CDR3: TGTGCCAGCAGCTTGGCCGGGGGGAGCTCTGGGGCCAACGTCCTGACTTTC. The variable domain in full, with the rest retrieved from reference TRBV5-5 and TRBJ2-6, is DAGVTQSPTHLIKTRGQQVTLRCSPISGHKSVSWYQQVLGQGPQFIFQYYEKEERGRGNFPDRFSARQFPNYSSELNVNALLLGDSALYLCASSLAGGSSGANVLTFGAGSRLTVL.

The gene calls are TRBV11-2 and TRBJ2-1; 15 bases map to TRBD2. CDR1 SGHAT and CDR2 FQNNGV come from the germline V gene. This CDR3 contains 16 residues. V shed 4 bases and J 7 bases; nucleotides not matched to a gene: 5. The CDR3 here is CASSSRTSGRVNEQFF. As DNA, the CDR3 is TGTGCCAGCAGCTCTCGGACTAGCGGGAGGGTAAATGAGCAGTTCTTC.

In DNA form, the CDR3 reads TGTGCCAGACAATTAACAGATACGCAGTATTTT. The encoded protein is CARQLTDTQYF. The rearrangement links TRBV27 to TRBJ2-3; D gene uncertain. V lost 9 bases, J lost 3 bases, and 7 bases lay in between. Per germline, CDR1 MNHEY and CDR2 SMNVEV (reference sequence). The length of the CDR3 is 11 residues.

The chain uses TRBV7-5 and TRBJ1-1; the D call TRBD1 from the table was never checked on the DNA. TRBV7-5 is a known pseudogene. This CDR3 is built from 14 residues. CDR3 amino acids: CVRSFRQGFAEAFF. The DNA of the CDR3 is TGTGTCAGAAGCTTCAGACAGGGGTTCGCTGAAGCTTTCTTT.

J is TRBJ2-7 and V is TRBV5-4; 8 nucleotides match TRBD1. CDR3 length: 11 residues. CDR1 and CDR2 from the germline V gene are SGHNT and YYREEE (reference sequence). Trimming took 7 bases from V and 5 from J; bases not matched to a gene: 2. The CDR3 sequence: CASGQGDEQYF. The CDR3 region has the DNA TGTGCCAGCGGACAGGGTGACGAGCAGTACTTC.

The rearrangement links TRBV7-2 to TRBJ1-5; D gene unclear. Trimming took off 1 base at V and 6 bases at J, with 13 bases between the two ends. The germline V gene has CDR1 SGHTA and CDR2 FQGNSA. This CDR3 is 15 amino acids long. The CDR3 loop is CASSLVSGVGQPQHF. CDR3 sequence (DNA): TGTGCCAGCAGCTTAGTTTCCGGGGTGGGTCAGCCCCAGCATTTT.